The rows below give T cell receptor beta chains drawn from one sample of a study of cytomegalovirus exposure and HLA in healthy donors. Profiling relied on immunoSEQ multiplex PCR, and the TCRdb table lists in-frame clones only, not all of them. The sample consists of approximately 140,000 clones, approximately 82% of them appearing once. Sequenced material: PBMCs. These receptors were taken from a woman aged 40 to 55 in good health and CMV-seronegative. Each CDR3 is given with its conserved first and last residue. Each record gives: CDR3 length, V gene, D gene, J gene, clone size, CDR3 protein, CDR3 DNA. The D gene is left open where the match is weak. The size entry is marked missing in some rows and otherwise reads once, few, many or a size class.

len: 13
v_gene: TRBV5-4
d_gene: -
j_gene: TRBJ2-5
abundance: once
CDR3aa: CASSLLNQETQYF
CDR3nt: TGTGCCAGCAGCTTGTTAAACCAAGAGACCCAGTACTTC

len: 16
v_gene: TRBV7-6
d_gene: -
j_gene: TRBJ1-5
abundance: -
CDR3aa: CASSLVQGMSNQPQHF
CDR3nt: TGTGCCAGCAGCTTAGTCCAGGGGATGAGCAATCAGCCCCAGCATTTT

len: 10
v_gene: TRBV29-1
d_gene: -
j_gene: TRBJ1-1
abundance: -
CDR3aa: CSVRDAEAFF
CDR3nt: TGCAGCGTTCGTGATGCTGAGGCTTTCTTT

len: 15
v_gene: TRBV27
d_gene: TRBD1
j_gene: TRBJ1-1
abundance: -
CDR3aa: CASSPWDRRNTEAFF
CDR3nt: TGTGCCAGCAGTCCCTGGGACAGGAGGAACACTGAAGCTTTCTTT

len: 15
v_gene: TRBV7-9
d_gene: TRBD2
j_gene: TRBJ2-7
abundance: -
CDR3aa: CSSSLYGGRAYEQYF
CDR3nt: TGTTCCAGCAGCTTATATGGTGGGAGGGCCTACGAGCAGTACTTC

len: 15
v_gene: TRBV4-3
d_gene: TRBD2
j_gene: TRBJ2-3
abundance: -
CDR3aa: CASSQTSGRGDTQYF
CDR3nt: TGCGCCAGCAGCCAGACTAGCGGGAGGGGAGATACGCAGTATTTT

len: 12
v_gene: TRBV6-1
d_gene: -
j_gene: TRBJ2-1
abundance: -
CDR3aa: CASSESGFEQFF
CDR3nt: TGTGCCAGCAGTGAATCGGGTTTTGAGCAGTTCTTC

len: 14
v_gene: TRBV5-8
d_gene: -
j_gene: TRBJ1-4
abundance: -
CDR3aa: CASSLEATNEKLLF
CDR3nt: TGTGCCAGCAGCTTAGAAGCAACTAATGAAAAACTGCTTTTT

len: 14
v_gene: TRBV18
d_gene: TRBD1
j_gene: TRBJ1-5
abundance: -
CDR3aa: CASSPTGGDQPQHF
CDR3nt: TGTGCCAGCTCACCCACAGGGGGAGATCAGCCCCAGCATTTT

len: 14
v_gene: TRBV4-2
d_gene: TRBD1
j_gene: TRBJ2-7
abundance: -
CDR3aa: CASSREGQGYEQYF
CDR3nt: TGTGCCAGCAGCCGTGAAGGACAGGGATACGAGCAGTACTTC

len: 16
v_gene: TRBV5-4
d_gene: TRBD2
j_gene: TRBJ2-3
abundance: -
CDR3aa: CASSLRLAGDTDTQYF
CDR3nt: TGTGCCAGCAGCTTGAGGTTAGCGGGAGACACAGATACGCAGTATTTT

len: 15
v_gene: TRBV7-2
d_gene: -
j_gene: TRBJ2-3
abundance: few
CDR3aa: CASSLDSGRIDTQYF
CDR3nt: TGTGCCAGCAGCTTAGACTCCGGGAGAATAGATACGCAGTATTTT

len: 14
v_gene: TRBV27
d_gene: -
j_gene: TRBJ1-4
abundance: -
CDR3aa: CASSLLNRREKLFF
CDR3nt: TGTGCCAGCAGTTTATTGAACAGGCGGGAAAAACTGTTTTTT

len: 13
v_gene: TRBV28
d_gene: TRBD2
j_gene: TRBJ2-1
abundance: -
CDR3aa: CASSFVAGGEQFF
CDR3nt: TGTGCCAGCAGTTTCGTAGCGGGGGGGGAGCAGTTCTTC

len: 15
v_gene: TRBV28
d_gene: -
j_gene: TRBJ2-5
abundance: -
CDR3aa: CASGSLLRNQETQYF
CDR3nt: TGTGCCAGCGGTTCGCTATTGAGGAACCAAGAGACCCAGTACTTC

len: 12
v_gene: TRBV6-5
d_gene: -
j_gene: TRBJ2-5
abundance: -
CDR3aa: CASSYPPETQYF
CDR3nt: TGTGCCAGCAGTTATCCCCCGGAGACCCAGTACTTC

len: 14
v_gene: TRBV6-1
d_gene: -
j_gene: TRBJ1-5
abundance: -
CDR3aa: CASSEWPVNQPQHF
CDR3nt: TGTGCCAGCAGTGAATGGCCAGTCAATCAGCCCCAGCATTTT

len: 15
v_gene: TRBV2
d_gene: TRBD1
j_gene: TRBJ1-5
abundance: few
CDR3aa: CASSPGQGGWQPQHF
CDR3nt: TGTGCCAGCAGTCCAGGACAGGGTGGTTGGCAGCCCCAGCATTTT

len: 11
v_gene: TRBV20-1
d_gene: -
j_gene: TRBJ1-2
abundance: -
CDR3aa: CSARESYGYTF
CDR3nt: TGCAGTGCTAGGGAGAGCTATGGCTACACCTTC

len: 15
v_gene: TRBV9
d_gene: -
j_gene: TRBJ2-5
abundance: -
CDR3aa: CASSVGPGEKETQYF
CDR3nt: TGTGCCAGCAGCGTAGGTCCGGGAGAGAAAGAGACCCAGTACTTC

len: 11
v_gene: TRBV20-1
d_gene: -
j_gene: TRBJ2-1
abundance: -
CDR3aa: CSARRQVEQFF
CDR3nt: TGCAGTGCTAGACGACAGGTTGAGCAGTTCTTC

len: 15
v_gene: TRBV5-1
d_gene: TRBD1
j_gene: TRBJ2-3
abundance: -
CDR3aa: CASSLVTGGTDTQYF
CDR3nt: TGCGCCAGCAGCTTGGTGACAGGGGGCACAGATACGCAGTATTTT

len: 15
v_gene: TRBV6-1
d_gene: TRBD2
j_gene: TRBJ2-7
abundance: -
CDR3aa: CASRVRQREIYEQYF
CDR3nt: TGTGCCAGCAGGGTCCGCCAGCGGGAGATCTACGAGCAGTACTTC

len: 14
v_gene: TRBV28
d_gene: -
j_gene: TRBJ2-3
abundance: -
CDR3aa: CASSLGGGTDTQYF
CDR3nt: TGTGCCAGCAGTTTGGGGGGAGGCACAGATACGCAGTATTTT

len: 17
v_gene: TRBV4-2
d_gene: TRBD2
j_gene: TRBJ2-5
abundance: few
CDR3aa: CASSQVWASGADETQYF
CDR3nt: TGTGCCAGCAGCCAAGTTTGGGCCAGCGGGGCGGATGAGACCCAGTACTTC

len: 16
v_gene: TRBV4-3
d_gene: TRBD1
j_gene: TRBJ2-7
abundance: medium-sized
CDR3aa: CASSRRFGTGIYEQYF
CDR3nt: TGCGCCAGCAGCCGCCGGTTCGGGACAGGGATTTACGAGCAGTACTTC

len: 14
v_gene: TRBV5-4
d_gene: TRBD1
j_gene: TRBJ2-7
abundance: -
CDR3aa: CASSLGDRVHEQYF
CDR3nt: TGTGCCAGCAGCTTGGGGGACAGGGTACACGAGCAGTACTTC

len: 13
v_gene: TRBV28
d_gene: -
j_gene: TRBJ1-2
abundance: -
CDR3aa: CASGDTENYVYTF
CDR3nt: TGTGCCAGCGGGGACACGGAAAACTATGTCTACACCTTC

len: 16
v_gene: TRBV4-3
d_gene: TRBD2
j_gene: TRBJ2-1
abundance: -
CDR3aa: CASSQDRSSGSGLLFF
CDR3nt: TGCGCCAGCAGCCAAGATCGATCCAGCGGGAGCGGTTTACTGTTCTTC

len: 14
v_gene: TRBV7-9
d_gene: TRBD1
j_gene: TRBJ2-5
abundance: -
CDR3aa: CASSSGTGWETQYF
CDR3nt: TGTGCCAGCAGCTCCGGGACAGGGTGGGAGACCCAGTACTTC

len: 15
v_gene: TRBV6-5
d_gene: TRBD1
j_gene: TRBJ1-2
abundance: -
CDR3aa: CASRLRDRGFDGYTF
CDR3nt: TGTGCCAGCAGATTAAGGGACAGGGGTTTTGATGGCTACACCTTC